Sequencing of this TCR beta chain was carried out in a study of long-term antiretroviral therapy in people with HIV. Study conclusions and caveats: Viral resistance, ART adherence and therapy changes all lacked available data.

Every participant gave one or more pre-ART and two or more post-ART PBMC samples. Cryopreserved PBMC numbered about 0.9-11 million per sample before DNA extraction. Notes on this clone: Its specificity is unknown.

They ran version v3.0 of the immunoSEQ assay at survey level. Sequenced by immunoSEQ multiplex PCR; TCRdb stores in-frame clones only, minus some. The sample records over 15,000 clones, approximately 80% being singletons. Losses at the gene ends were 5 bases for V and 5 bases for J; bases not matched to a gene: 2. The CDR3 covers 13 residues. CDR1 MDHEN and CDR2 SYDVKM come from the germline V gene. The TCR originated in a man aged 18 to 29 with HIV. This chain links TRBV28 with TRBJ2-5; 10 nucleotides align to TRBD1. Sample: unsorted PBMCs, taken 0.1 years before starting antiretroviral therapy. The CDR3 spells CASSDRGRETQYF. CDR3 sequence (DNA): TGTGCCAGCAGTGACAGGGGGCGGGAGACCCAGTACTTC.